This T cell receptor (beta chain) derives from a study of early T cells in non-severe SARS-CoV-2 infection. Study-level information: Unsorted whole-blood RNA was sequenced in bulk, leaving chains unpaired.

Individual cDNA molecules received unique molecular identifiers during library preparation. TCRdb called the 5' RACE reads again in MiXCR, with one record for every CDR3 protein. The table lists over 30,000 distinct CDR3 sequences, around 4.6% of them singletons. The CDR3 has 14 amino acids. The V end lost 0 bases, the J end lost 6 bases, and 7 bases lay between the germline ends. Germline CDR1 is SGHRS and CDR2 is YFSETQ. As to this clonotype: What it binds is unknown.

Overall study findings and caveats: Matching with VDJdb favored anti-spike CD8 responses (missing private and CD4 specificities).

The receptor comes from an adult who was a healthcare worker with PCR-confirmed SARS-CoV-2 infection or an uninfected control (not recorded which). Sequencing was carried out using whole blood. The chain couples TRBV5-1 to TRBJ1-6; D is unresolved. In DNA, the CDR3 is TGCGCCAGCAGCTTGGTCAGTTCTAATTCACCCCTCCACTTT. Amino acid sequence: CASSLVSSNSPLHF.